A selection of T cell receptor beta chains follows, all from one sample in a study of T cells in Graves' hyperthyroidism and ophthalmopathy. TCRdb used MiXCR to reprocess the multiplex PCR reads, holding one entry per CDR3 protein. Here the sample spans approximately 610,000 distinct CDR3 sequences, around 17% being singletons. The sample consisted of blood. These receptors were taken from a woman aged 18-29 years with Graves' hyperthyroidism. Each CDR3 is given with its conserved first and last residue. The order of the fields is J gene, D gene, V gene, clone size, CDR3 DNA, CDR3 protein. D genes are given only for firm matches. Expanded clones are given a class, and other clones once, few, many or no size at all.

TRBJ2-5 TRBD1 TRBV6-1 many TGTGCCAGCAGGGGTACAGGGGGCGTACGAGAGACCCAGTACTTC CASRGTGGVRETQYF
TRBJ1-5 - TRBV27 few TGTGCCAGCAGTTTCGCCCCAGGGCAGCCCCAGCATTTT CASSFAPGQPQHF
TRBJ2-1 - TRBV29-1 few TGCAGCGTACTACCCGCGATCCCCTACAATGAGCAGTTCTTC CSVLPAIPYNEQFF
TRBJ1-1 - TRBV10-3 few TGTGCCATCAGTGAGGAGGGGCGGGGGACTGAAGCTTTCTTT CAISEEGRGTEAFF
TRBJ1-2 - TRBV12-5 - TGTGCTAGTGGTCCCCGACCAGACAGCAATGGCTACACCTTC CASGPRPDSNGYTF
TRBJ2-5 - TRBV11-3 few TGTGCCAGCAGCTTAGGAGACAGGTTTTACTCGGAGACCCAGTACTTC CASSLGDRFYSETQYF
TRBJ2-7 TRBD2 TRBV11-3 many TGTGCCAGCAGCCCCGGGACTAGCGGGACCCACGAGCAGTACTTC CASSPGTSGTHEQYF
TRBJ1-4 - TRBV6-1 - TGTGCCAGCAGCCGAGCGCGGTATGAAAAACTGTTTTTT CASSRARYEKLFF
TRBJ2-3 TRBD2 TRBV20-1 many TGCAGTGCTAGCGGAGCGGGATTCACAGATACGCAGTATTTT CSASGAGFTDTQYF
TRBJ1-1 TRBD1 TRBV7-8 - TGTGCCAGCAAACTTGGGACAGGGGGAAATGGTGAAGCTTTCTTT CASKLGTGGNGEAFF
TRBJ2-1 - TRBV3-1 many TGTGCCAGCAGCCAAGATGCGGGACCCCCCTACAATGAGCAGTTCTTC CASSQDAGPPYNEQFF
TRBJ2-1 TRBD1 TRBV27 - TGTGCCAGCTCACCACCAGGGGGCTCCTACAATGAGCAGTTCTTC CASSPPGGSYNEQFF
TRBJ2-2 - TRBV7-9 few TGTGCCAGCAGCTTCCCTAAACAGGGATTGCCCGGGGAGCTGTTTTTT CASSFPKQGLPGELFF
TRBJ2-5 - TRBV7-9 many TGTGCCAGCAGCACCGGGAATTCTCTAGCGGAGACCCAGTACTTC CASSTGNSLAETQYF
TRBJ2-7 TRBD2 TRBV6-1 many TGTGCCAGCAGTAGCGGGTCTAGCGGCCACGAGCAGTACTTC CASSSGSSGHEQYF
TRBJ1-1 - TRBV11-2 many TGTGCCAGCAGCTCCCTCGCAACGGGGGTTCACACTGAAGCTTTCTTT CASSSLATGVHTEAFF
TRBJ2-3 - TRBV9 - TGTGCCAGCAGCGCCTCTGGTGGGGTCCGCACAGATACGCAGTATTTT CASSASGGVRTDTQYF
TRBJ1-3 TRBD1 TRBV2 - TGTGCCAGCACTTTGGGACAGGGGGCCAACACCATATATTTT CASTLGQGANTIYF
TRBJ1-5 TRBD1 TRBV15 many TGTGCCACCAGAAAGACAGGGGCAACGAGCAATCAGCCCCAGCATTTT CATRKTGATSNQPQHF
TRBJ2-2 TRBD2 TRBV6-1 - TGTGCCACCCGGGGGGTGGTCACCGGGGAGCTGTTTTTT CATRGVVTGELFF
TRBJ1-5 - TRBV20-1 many TGCAGTGCTAGAGGGGGCATCGGCAATCAGCCCCAGCATTTT CSARGGIGNQPQHF
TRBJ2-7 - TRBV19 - TGTGCCAGTAGTATGCTCAGGGAATCCCCTTCCGAGCAGTACTTC CASSMLRESPSEQYF
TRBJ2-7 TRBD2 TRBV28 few TGTGCCAGCAGTGATCCGCCGGGACTAGCGGGAAAAACGACCTACGAGCAGTACTTC CASSDPPGLAGKTTYEQYF
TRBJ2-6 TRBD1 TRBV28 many TGTGCCAGCAGTTTTGGGGGGACAGGTGGGGCCAACGTCCTGACTTTC CASSFGGTGGANVLTF
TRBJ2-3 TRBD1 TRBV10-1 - TGCGCCAGCAGCGGACAGGGTACAGTCGCAGATACGCAGTATTTT CASSGQGTVADTQYF
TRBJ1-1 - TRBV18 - TGTGCCAGCTCACCACCGCCGCGGCCTCTCGAGAACACTGAAGCTTTCTTT CASSPPPRPLENTEAFF
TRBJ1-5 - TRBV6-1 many TGTGCCAGCAGCGGACGGTATAGCAATCAGCCCCAGCATTTT CASSGRYSNQPQHF
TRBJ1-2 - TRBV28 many TGTGCCAGCAGTTTATCTGCAGGGGAGAACTATGGCTACACCTTC CASSLSAGENYGYTF
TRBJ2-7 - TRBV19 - TGTGCCAGTAGTATCGGACGTGGAATTTCCTACGAGCAGTACTTC CASSIGRGISYEQYF
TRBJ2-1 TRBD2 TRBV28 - TGTGCCAGCAGCCCCGGCTGGGCGGGAGCAAAATCCTACAATGAGCAGTTCTTC CASSPGWAGAKSYNEQFF
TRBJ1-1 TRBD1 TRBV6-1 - TGTGCCAGCAGTGAGACAGGGACGACTGAAGCTTTCTTT CASSETGTTEAFF
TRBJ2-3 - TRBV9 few TGTGCCAGCAGCCAGGGACTGGGGTTAAATACGCAGTATTTT CASSQGLGLNTQYF
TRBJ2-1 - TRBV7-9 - TGTGCCAGCAGCTTTTTACAGGGCAGTGGGGATGAGCAGTTCTTC CASSFLQGSGDEQFF
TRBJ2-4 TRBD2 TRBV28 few TGTGCCAGCAGTCCCCTCGAGACTAGCGGGAAAAACATTCAGTACTTC CASSPLETSGKNIQYF
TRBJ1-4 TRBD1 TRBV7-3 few TGTGCCAGCAGCTTAGCGACAGGGGAAAAACTGTTTTTT CASSLATGEKLFF
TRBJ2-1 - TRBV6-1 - TGTGCCAGCAGGGCGGATGAGCAGTTCTTC CASRADEQFF
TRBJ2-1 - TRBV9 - TGTGCCAGCAGCGTAGCGGGACACCCGTCCAATGAGCAGTTCTTC CASSVAGHPSNEQFF
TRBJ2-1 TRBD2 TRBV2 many TGTGCCAGCTGGACTAGCGGGGGCCCTAGCTCCTACAATGAGCAGTTCTTC CASWTSGGPSSYNEQFF
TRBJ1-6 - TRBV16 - TGTGCCAGCAGCCAGGGGACCAATAATTCACCCCTCCACTTT CASSQGTNNSPLHF